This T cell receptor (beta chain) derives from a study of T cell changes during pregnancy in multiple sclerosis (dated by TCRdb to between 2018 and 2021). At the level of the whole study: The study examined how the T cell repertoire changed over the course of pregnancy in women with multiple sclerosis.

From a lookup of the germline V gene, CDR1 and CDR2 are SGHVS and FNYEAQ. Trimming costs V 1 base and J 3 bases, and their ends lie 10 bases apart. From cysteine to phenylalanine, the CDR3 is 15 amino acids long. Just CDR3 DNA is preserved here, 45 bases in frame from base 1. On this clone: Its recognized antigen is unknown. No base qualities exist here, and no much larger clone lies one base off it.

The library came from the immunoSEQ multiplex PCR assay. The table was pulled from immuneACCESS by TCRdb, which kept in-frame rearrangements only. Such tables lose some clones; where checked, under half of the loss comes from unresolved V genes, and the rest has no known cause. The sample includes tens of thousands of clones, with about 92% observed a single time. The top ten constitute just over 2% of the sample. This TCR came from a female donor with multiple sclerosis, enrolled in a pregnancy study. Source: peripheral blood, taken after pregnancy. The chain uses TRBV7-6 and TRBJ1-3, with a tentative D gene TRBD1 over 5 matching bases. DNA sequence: TGTGCCAGCAGCTTAGAAGGGAGGGGTGGAAACACCATATATTTT. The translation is CASSLEGRGGNTIYF.